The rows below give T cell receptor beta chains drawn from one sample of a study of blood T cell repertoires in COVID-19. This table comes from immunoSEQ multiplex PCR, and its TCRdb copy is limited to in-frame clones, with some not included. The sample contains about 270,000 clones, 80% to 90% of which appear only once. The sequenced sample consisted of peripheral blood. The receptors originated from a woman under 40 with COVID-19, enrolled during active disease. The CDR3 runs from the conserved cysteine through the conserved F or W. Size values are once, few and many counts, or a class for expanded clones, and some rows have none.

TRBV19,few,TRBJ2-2,CASTPGRTGAYGELFF
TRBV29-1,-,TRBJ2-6,CSVQQGTGANVLTF
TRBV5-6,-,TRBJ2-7,CASSGGTGWAEQYF
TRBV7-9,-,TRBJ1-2,CASSLYRDGYTF
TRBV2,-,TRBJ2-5,CASMWGERGARGEETQYF
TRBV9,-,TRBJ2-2,CASSPRSSGGTGELFF
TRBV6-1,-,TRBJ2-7,CASSEAPSGAYEQYF
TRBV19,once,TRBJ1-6,CASSRLTGTNSPLHF
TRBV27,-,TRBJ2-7,CASSKPGPYEQYF
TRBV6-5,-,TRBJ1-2,CASSPGTVGGYTF
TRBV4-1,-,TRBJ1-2,CASSLRESSAYGYTF
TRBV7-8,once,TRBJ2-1,CASSLAGGKRNEQFF
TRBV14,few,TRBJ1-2,CASSQGTGTIYGYTF
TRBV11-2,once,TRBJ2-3,CASSSLESTDTQYF
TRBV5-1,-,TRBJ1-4,CASSVTQGATNEKLFF
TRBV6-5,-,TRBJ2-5,CASSIEGGRETQYF
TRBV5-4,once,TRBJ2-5,CASSSGLAIETQYF
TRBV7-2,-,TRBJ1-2,CASSLEATVSYGYTF
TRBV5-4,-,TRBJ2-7,CASSTGQGHYEQYF
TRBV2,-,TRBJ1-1,CASSGGTAVNTEAFF
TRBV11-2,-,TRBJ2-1,CASSPGTGVGYEQFF
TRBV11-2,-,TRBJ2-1,CASSLFLGPSEQFF
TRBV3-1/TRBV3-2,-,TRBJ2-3,CASSHSTETDTQYF
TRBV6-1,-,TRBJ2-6,CASSEIGRVSSGANVLTF
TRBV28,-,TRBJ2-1,CASRAWDSYNEQFF
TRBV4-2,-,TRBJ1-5,CASSQARGQPQHF
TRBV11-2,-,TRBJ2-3,CASSLEGRGTSTDTQYF
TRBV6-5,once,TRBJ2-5,CASRTQTSGEETQYF
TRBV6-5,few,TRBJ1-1,CASRPHARQGLAFF
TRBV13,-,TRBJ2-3,CASSLPGAGVNTDTQYF
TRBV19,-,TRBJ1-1,CASKNTEAFF
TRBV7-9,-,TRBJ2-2,CASSLAIMNTGELFF
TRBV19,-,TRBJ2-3,CASMASAGGFADTQYF
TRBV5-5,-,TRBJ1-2,CASSTAGQGAGYTF
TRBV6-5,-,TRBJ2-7,CASRPAPTGEQYF
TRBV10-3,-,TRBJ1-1,CAISTGGSEAFF
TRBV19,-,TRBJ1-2,CASSIETWFGPQRDYGYTF
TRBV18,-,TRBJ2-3,CASSRGLRTDTQYF
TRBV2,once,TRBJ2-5,CANRPGQGQETQYF
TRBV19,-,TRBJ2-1,CASSREGGFF
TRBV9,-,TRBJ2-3,CASSVVSTDTQYF
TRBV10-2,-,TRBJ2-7,CATRDISYEQYF
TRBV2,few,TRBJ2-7,CASSSGLFYEQYF
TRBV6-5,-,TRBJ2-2,CASTTWEGYDGELFF
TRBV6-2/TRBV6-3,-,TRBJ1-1,CASSPPTPATANTEAFF
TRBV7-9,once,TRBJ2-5,CASSFMETQYF
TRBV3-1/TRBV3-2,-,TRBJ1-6,CASSQGAGTVTSNSPLHF
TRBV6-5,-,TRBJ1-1,CASSSQGTEAFF
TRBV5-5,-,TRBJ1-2,CASSSRTEGYTF
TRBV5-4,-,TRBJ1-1,CASSSPGQLNTEAFF
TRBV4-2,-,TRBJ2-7,CASSRSGGAAYEQYF
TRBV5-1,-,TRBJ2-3,CASSLGTSGGTDTQYF
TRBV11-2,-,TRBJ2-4,CASSLVLGGNIQYF